The 3 T cell receptor beta chains below were found in one sample sequenced in a study of cytomegalovirus exposure and HLA in healthy donors (dated by TCRdb to 2016 to 2017). Receptor amplification or capture employed the immunoSEQ multiplex PCR assay. For the multiplex PCR, a mixture combining 60 forward primers for TCR Vbeta segments and 13 reverse primers for TCR Jbeta segments was used. The table was pulled from immuneACCESS by TCRdb, which kept in-frame rearrangements only. Such tables lose some clones; where checked, under half of the loss comes from unresolved V genes, and the rest has no known cause. Recorded for this sample are more than 85,000 clones; 65% to 85% of them occurred a single time. 6.1% of the sample belongs to the ten largest clones. What was sequenced was PBMCs. These receptors came from a man aged 18-30 years in good health and CMV-seronegative.

This clone appeared a few times. The chain combines TRBV7-8 with TRBJ2-7; D perhaps matches TRBD1 (6 bases). CDR3 length equals 16 residues. V gave up 1 base and J gave up 2 bases, with 15 bases separating them. CDR1 is SGHVS, CDR2 FQNEAQ, per germline. The CDR3 sequence: CASSLVGPAGAYEQYF. CDR3 in DNA: TGTGCCAGCAGCTTAGTCGGGCCCGCAGGGGCCTACGAGCAGTACTTC.

Turning to this clone: An end of the junction does not agree with germline; a read error may underlie this. This rearrangement joins TRBV7-7 to TRBJ2-7, with 12 nucleotides matching TRBD2. The CDR3 extends over 16 amino acids. The V gene's germline CDR1 is SSHAT and CDR2 FNYEAQ (reference sequence). CDR3 DNA: TGTGCTAGCAGTAGGGCTAGCGGGAGGGTCGTGTACGAGCAGTACTTC. Residues: CASSRASGRVVYEQYF.

This chain uses TRBV11-2 with TRBJ2-3, with 13 bases fitting TRBD2. The CDR3 extends over 19 amino acids. The junction had 10 bases not matched to a gene; V was cut back by 4 bases and J by 0 bases. Germline CDR1 SGHAT, CDR2 FQNNGV. The CDR3 DNA follows: TGTGCCAGCAGCTACTTAGGACTAGCGGGAGTAGGTAGCACAGATACGCAGTATTTT. Translation gives CASSYLGLAGVGSTDTQYF.